What follows describes a single TCR beta chain. This sample was included in a study of blood T cell repertoires in COVID-19. Method: immunoSEQ multiplex PCR; TCRdb's copy keeps in-frame clones and lacks some. The top ten hold 8% to 9.5% of the sample, which has a few hundred thousand clones, roughly 87% seen once. Clinical history reported by participants formed the basis on which cohorts were assigned. V gave up 4 bases and J gave up 8 bases; unmatched junction bases: 10. This CDR3 spans 14 amino acids. Looked up from germline, CDR1 is SGHTA and CDR2 is FQGNSA. The chain recombines TRBV7-2 with TRBJ1-2, with 7 bases lining up with TRBD1. Sequenced material: PBMCs or T cells enriched from blood (not recorded which). The TCR was taken from a woman aged 18-29 years who had recovered from COVID-19. This chain's CDR3 is CASSSTRQGKGYTF. CDR3 sequence (DNA): TGTGCCAGCAGCTCAACCCGACAGGGTAAAGGCTACACCTTC. Supplemented by reference TRBV7-2 and TRBJ1-2, the full variable domain reads GAGVSQSPSNKVTEKGKDVELRCDPISGHTALYWYRQSLGQGLEFLIYFQGNSAPDKSGLPSDRFSAERTGGSVSTLTIQRTQQEDSAVYLCASSSTRQGKGYTFGSGTRLTVV.